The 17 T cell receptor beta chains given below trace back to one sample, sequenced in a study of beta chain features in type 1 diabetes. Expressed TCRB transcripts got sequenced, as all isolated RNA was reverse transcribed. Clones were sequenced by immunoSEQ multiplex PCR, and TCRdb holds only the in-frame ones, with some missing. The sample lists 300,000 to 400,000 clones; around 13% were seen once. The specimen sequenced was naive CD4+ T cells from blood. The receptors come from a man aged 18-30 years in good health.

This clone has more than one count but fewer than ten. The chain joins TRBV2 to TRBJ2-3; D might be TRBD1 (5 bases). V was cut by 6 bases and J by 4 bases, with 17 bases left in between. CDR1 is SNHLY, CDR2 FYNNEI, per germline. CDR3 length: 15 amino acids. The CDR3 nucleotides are TGTGCCAGCAGCGCCGGACAACCAGGAGCAGATACGCAGTATTTT. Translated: CASSAGQPGADTQYF.

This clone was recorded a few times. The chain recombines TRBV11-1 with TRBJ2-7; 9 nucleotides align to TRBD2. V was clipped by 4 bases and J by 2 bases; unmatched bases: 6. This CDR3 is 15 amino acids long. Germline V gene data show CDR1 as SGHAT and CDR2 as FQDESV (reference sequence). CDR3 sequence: CASSSRGLAAYEQYF. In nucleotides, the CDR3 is TGTGCCAGCAGCTCGAGGGGACTAGCCGCCTACGAGCAGTACTTC.

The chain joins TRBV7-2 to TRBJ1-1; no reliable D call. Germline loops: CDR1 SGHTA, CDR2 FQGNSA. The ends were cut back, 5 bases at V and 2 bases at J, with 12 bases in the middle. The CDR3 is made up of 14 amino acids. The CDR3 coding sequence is TGTGCCAGCAGCCCGGGTTTAGTCAACACTGAAGCTTTCTTT. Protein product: CASSPGLVNTEAFF.

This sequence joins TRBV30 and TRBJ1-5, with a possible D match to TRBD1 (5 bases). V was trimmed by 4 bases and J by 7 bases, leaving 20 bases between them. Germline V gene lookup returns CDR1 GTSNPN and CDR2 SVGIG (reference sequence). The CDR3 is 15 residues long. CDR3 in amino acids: CAWTWQGRSDQPQHF. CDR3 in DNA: TGTGCCTGGACTTGGCAGGGAAGGTCGGACCAGCCCCAGCATTTT.

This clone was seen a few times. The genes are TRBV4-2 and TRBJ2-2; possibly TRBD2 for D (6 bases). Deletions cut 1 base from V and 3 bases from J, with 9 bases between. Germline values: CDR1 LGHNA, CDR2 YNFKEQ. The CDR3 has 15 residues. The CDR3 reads CASSQGGGDTGELFF. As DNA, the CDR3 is TGTGCCAGCAGCCAAGGGGGCGGGGACACCGGGGAGCTGTTTTTT.

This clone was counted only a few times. The CDR3 region is CASSVDREIYGYTF. The CDR3 DNA sequence: TGTGCCAGCAGCGTGGACAGGGAAATCTATGGCTACACCTTC. This chain connects TRBV7-2 to TRBJ1-2, with 8 nucleotides matching TRBD1. CDR1 and CDR2 from the germline V gene are SGHTA and FQGNSA. This CDR3 region has 14 residues. V shed 5 bases and J 4 bases; nucleotides not matched to a gene: 6. Full variable domain (missing parts from reference TRBV7-2 and TRBJ1-2): GAGVSQSPSNKVTEKGKDVELRCDPISGHTALYWYRQSLGQGLEFLIYFQGNSAPDKSGLPSDRFSAERTGGSVSTLTIQRTQQEDSAVYLCASSVDREIYGYTFGSGTRLTVV.

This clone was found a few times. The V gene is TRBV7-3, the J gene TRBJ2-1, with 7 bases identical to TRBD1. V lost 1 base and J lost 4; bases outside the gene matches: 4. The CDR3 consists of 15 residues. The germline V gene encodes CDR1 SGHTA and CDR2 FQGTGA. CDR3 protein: CASSLMGRGYNEQFF. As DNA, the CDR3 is TGTGCCAGCAGCTTAATGGGCAGGGGGTACAATGAGCAGTTCTTC. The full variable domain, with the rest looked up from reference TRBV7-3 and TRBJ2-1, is GAGVSQTPSNKVTEKGKYVELRCDPISGHTALYWYRQSLGQGPEFLIYFQGTGAADDSGLPNDRFFAVRPEGSVSTLKIQRTERGDSAVYLCASSLMGRGYNEQFFGPGTRLTVL.

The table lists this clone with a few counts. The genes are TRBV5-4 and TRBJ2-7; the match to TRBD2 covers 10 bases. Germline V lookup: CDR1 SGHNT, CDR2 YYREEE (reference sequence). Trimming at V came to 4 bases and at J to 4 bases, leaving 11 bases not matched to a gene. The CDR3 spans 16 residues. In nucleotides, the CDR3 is TGTGCCAGCAGCCCCGATCCTAGCGGGAGTAATTACGAGCAGTACTTC. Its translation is CASSPDPSGSNYEQYF. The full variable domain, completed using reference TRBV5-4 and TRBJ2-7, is ETGVTQSPTHLIKTRGQQVTLRCSSQSGHNTVSWYQQALGQGPQFIFQYYREEENGRGNFPPRFSGLQFPNYSSELNVNALELDDSALYLCASSPDPSGSNYEQYFGPGTRLTVT.

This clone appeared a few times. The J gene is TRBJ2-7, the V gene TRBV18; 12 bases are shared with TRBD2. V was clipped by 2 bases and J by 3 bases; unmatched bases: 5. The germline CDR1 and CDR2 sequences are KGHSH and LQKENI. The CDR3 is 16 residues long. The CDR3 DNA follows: TGTGCCAGCTCACCAACACTAGCGGGAGGATTCTACGAGCAGTACTTC. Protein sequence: CASSPTLAGGFYEQYF.

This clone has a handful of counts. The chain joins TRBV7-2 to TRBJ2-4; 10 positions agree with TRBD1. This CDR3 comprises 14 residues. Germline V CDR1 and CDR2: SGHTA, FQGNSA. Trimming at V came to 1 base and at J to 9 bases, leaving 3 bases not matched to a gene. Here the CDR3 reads CASSLGGQGPIQYF. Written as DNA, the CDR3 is TGTGCCAGCAGCTTAGGGGGACAGGGGCCCATTCAGTACTTC.

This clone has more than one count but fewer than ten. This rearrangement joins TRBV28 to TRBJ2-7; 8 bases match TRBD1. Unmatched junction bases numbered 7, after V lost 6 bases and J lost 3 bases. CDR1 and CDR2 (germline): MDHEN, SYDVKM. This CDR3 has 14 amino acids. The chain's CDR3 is CASSPGQGNYEQYF. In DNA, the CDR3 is TGTGCCAGCAGCCCCGGACAGGGCAACTACGAGCAGTACTTC.

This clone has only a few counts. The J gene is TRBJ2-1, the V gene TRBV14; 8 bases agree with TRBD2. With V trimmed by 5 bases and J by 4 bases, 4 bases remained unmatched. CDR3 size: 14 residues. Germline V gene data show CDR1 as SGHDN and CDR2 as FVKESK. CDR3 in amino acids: CASSETSGYNEQFF. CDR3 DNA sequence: TGTGCCAGCAGCGAAACTAGCGGATACAATGAGCAGTTCTTC.

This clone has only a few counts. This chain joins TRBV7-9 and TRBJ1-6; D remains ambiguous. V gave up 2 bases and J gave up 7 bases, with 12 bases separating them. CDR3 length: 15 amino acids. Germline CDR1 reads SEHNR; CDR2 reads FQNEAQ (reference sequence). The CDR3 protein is CASSLREPENSPLHF. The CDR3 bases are TGTGCCAGCAGCTTACGGGAACCAGAGAATTCACCCCTCCACTTT.

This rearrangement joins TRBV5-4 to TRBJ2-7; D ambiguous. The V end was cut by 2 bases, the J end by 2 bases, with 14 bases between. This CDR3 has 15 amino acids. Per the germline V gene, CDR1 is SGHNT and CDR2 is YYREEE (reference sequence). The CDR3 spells CASSFGEALTYEQYF. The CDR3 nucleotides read TGTGCCAGCAGCTTCGGCGAGGCGTTGACCTACGAGCAGTACTTC. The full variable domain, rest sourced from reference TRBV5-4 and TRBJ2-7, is ETGVTQSPTHLIKTRGQQVTLRCSSQSGHNTVSWYQQALGQGPQFIFQYYREEENGRGNFPPRFSGLQFPNYSSELNVNALELDDSALYLCASSFGEALTYEQYFGPGTRLTVT.

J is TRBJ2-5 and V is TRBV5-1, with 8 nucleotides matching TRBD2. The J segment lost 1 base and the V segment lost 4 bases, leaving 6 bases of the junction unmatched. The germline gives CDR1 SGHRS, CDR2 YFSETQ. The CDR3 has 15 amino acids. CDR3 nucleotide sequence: TGCGCCAGCAGCCCCCGGCTAGCGGGCCAAGAGACCCAGTACTTC. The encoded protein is CASSPRLAGQETQYF.

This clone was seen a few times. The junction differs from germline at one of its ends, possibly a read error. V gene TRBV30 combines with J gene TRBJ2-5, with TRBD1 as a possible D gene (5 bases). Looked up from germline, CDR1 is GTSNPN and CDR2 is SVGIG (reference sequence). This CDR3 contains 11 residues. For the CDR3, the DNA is TGTGCCTGGACCATGGGGTGGGGCTCCCACTTC. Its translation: CAWTMGWGSHF.

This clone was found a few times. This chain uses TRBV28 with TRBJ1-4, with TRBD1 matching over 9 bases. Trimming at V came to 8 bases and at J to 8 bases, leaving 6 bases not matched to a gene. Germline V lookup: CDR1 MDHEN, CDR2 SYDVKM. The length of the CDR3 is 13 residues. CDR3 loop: CASQDRGGEKLFF. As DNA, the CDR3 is TGTGCCAGCCAGGACAGGGGAGGCGAAAAACTGTTTTTT.